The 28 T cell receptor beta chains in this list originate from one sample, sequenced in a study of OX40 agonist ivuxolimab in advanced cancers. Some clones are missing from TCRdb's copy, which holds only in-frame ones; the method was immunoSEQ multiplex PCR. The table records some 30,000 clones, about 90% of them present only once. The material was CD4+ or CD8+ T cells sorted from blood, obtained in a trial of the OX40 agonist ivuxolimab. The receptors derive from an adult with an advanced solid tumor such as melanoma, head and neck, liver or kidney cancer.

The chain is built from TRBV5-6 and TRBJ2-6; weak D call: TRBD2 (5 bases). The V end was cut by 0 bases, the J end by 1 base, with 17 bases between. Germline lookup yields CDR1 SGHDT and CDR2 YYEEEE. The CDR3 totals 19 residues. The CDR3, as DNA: TGTGCCAGCAGCTTGGCTCCGCGCCCTCGGGGTTCTGGGGCCAACGTCCTGACTTTC. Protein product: CASSLAPRPRGSGANVLTF.

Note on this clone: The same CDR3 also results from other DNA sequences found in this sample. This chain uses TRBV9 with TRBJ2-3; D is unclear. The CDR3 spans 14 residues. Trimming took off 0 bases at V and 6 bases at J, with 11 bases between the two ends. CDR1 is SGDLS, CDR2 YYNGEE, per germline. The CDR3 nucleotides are TGTGCCAGCAGCGTAGGGCGGCCGGCGGATACGCAGTATTTT. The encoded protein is CASSVGRPADTQYF.

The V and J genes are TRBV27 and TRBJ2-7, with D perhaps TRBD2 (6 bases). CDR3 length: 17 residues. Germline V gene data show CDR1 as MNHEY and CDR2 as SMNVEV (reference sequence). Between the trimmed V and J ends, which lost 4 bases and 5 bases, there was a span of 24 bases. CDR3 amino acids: CASSSKPVNGRNHEQYF. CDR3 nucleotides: TGTGCCAGCAGTTCGAAACCGGTAAACGGGAGAAACCACGAGCAGTACTTC.

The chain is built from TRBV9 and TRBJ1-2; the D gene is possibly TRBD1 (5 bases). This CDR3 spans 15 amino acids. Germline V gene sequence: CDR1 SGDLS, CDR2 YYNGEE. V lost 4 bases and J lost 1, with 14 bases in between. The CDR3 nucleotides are TGTGCCAGCAGCCCATCGACAGCTCTTAACTATGGCTACACCTTC. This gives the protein CASSPSTALNYGYTF.

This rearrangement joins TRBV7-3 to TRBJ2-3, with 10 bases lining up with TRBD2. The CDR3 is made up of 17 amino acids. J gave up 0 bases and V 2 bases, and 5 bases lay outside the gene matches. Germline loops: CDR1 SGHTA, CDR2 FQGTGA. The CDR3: CASSLGTTSGSTDTQYF. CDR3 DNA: TGTGCCAGCAGCTTAGGCACGACTAGCGGGAGCACAGATACGCAGTATTTT. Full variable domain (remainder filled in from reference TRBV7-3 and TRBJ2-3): GAGVSQTPSNKVTEKGKYVELRCDPISGHTALYWYRQSLGQGPEFLIYFQGTGAADDSGLPNDRFFAVRPEGSVSTLKIQRTERGDSAVYLCASSLGTTSGSTDTQYFGPGTRLTVL.

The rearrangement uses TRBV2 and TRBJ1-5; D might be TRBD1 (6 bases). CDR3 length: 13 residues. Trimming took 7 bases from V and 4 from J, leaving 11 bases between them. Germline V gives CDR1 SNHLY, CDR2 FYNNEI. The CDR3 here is CASTQGWNQPQHF. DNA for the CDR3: TGTGCCAGCACACAGGGTTGGAATCAGCCCCAGCATTTT.

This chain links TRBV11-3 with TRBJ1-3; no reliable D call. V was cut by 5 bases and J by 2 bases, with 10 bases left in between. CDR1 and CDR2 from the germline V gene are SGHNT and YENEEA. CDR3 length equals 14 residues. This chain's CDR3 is CASSAVGAGNTIYF. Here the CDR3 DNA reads TGTGCCAGCAGCGCCGTCGGGGCTGGAAACACCATATATTTT.

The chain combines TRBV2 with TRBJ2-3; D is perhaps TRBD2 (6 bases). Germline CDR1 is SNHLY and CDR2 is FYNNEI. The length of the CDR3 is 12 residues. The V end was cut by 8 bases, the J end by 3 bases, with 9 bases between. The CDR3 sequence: CASQLATDTQYF. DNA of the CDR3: TGTGCCAGCCAGCTAGCGACAGATACGCAGTATTTT.

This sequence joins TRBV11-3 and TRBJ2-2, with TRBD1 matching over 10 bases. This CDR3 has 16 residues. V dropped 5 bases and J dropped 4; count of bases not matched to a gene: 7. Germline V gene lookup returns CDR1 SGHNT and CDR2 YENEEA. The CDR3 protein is CASSPTGGAGTGELFF. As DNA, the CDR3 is TGTGCCAGCAGCCCGACAGGGGGCGCCGGCACCGGGGAGCTGTTTTTT. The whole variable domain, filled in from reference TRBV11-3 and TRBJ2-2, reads EAGVVQSPRYKIIEKKQPVAFWCNPISGHNTLYWYLQNLGQGPELLIRYENEEAVDDSQLPKDRFSAERLKGVDSTLKIQPAELGDSAVYLCASSPTGGAGTGELFFGEGSRLTVL.

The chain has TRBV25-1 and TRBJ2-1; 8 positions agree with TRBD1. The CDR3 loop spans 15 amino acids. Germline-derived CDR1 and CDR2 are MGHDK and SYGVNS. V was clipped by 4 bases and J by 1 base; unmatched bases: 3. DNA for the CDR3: TGTGCCAGCAGTGCAGGGGGCGCTTCCTACAATGAGCAGTTCTTC. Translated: CASSAGGASYNEQFF.

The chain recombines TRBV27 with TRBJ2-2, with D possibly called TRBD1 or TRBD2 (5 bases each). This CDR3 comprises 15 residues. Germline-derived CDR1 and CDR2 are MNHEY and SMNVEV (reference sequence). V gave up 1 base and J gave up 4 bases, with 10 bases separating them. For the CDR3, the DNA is TGTGCCAGCAGTTTATGGGGGTCTGGCACCGGGGAGCTGTTTTTT. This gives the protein CASSLWGSGTGELFF.

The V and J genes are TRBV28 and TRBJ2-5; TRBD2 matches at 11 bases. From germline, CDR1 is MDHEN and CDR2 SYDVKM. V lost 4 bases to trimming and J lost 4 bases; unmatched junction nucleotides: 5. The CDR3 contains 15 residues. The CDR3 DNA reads TGTGCCAGCAGTTATTTAGCGGGAGGGCCAGAGACCCAGTACTTC. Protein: CASSYLAGGPETQYF. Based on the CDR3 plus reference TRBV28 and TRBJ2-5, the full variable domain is DVKVTQSSRYLVKRTGEKVFLECVQDMDHENMFWYRQDPGLGLRLIYFSYDVKMKEKGDIPEGYSVSREKKERFSLILESASTNQTSMYLCASSYLAGGPETQYFGPGTRLLVL.

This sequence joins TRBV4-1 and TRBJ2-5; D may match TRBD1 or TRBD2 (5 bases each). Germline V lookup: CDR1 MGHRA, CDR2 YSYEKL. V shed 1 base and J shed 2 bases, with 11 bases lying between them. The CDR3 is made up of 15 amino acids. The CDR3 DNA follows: TGCGCCAGCAGCCAAGGGGACGGATTTCAAGAGACCCAGTACTTC. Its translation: CASSQGDGFQETQYF.

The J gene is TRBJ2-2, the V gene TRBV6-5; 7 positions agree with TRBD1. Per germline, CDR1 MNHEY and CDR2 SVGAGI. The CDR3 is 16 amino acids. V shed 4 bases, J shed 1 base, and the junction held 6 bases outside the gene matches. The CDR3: CASSLQGSLNTGELFF. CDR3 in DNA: TGTGCCAGCAGTTTACAGGGGAGTTTGAACACCGGGGAGCTGTTTTTT.

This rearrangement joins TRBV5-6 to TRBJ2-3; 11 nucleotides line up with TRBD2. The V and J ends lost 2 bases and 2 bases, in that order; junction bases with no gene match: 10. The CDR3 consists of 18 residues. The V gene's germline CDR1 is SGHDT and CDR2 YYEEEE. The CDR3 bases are TGTGCCAGCAGCTTTGGGCCTAGCGGGAGGTCGGTCACAGATACGCAGTATTTT. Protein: CASSFGPSGRSVTDTQYF.

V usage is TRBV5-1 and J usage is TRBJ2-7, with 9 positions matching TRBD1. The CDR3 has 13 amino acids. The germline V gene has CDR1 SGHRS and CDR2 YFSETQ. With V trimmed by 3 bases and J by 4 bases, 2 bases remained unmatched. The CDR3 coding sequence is TGCGCCAGCAGCTGGACAGGGGATTACGAGCAGTACTTC. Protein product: CASSWTGDYEQYF.

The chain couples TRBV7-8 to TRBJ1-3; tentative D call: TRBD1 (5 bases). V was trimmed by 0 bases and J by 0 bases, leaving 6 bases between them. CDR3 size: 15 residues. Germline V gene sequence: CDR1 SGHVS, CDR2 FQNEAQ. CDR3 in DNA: TGTGCCAGCAGCTTAGCGACAGCCTCTGGAAACACCATATATTTT. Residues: CASSLATASGNTIYF.

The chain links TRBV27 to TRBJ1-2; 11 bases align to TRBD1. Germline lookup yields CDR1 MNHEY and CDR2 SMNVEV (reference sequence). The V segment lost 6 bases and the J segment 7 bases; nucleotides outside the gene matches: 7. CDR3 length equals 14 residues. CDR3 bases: TGTGCCAGCAGGAGGACAGGGGGCCCTCTTGGCTACACCTTC. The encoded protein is CASRRTGGPLGYTF.

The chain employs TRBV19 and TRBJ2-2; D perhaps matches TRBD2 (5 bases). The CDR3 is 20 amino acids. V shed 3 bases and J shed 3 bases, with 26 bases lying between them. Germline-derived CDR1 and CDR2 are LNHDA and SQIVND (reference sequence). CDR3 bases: TGTGCCAGTAGTATGGGCAGAAACCAAGCGGTCTCCTGGGACACCGGGGAGCTGTTTTTT. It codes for CASSMGRNQAVSWDTGELFF.

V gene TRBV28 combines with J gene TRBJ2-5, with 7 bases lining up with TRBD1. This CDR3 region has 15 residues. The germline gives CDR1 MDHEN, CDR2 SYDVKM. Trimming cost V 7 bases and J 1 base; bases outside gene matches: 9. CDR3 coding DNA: TGTGCCAGCAATAAAAACCGGGACAGCCAAGAGACCCAGTACTTC. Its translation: CASNKNRDSQETQYF.

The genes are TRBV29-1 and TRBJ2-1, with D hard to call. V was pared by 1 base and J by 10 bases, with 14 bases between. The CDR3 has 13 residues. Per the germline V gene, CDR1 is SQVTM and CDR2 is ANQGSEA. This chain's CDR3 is CSVEVKTGGEQFF. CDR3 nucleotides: TGCAGCGTTGAAGTGAAGACTGGCGGAGAGCAGTTCTTC.

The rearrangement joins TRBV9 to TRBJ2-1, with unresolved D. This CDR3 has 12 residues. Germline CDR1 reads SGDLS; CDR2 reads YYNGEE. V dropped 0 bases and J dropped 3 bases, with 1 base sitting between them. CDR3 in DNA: TGTGCCAGCAGCGTAGACTACAATGAGCAGTTCTTC. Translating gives CASSVDYNEQFF.

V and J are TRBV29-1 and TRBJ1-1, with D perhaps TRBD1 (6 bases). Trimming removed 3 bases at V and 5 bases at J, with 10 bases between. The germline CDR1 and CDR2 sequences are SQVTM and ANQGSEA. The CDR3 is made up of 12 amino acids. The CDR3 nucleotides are TGCAGCGTTGATGAGGGGGGGACTGAAGCTTTCTTT. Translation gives CSVDEGGTEAFF.

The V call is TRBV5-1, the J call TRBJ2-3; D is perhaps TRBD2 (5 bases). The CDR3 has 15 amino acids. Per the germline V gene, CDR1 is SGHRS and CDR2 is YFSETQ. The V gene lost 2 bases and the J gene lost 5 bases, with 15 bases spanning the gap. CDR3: CASSFAEARIDTQYF. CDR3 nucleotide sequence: TGCGCCAGCAGCTTTGCGGAGGCCCGGATAGATACGCAGTATTTT.

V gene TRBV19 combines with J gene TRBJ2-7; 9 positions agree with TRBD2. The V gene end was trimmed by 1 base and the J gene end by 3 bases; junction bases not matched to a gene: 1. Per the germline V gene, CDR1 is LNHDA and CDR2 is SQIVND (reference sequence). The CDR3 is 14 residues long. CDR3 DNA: TGTGCCAGTAGTATAGGTAGCGGGAGCTACGAGCAGTACTTC. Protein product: CASSIGSGSYEQYF.

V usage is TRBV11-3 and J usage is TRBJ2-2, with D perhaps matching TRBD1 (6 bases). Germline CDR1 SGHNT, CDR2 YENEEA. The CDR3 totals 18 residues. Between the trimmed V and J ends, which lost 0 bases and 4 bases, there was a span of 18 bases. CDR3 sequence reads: CASSLDLGAGATTGELFF. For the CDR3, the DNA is TGTGCCAGCAGCTTAGACCTCGGGGCAGGGGCGACCACCGGGGAGCTGTTTTTT.

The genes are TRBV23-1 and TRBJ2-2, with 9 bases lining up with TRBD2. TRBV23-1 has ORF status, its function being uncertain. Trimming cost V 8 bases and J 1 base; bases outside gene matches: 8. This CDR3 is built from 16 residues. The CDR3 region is CASLFWREGNTGELFF. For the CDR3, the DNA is TGCGCCAGCCTGTTCTGGCGGGAGGGGAACACCGGGGAGCTGTTTTTT.

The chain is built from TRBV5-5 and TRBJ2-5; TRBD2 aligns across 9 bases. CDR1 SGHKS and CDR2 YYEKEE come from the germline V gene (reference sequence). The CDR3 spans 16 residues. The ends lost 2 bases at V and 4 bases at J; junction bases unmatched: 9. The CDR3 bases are TGTGCCAGCAGCTTAGGATTAGCGGGAGTGACAGAGACCCAGTACTTC. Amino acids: CASSLGLAGVTETQYF. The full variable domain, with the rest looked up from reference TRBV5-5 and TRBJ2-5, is DAGVTQSPTHLIKTRGQQVTLRCSPISGHKSVSWYQQVLGQGPQFIFQYYEKEERGRGNFPDRFSARQFPNYSSELNVNALLLGDSALYLCASSLGLAGVTETQYFGPGTRLLVL.